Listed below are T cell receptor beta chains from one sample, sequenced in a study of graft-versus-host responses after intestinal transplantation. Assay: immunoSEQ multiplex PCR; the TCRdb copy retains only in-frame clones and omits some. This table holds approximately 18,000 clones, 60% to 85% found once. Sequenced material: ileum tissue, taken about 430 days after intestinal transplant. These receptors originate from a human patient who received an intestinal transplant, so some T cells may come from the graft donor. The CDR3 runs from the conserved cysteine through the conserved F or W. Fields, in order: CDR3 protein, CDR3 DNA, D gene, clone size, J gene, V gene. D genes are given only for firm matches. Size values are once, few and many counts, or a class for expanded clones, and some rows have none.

CDR3aa: CASRTGTGELFF; CDR3nt: TGTGCCAGCAGGACGGGCACCGGGGAGCTGTTTTTT; d_gene: NA; abundance: NA; j_gene: TRBJ2-2; v_gene: TRBV7-9
CDR3aa: CASSEKSSGSPYEQYF; CDR3nt: TGTGCCAGCAGTGAAAAGTCTAGCGGGTCCCCCTACGAGCAGTACTTC; d_gene: TRBD2; abundance: NA; j_gene: TRBJ2-7; v_gene: TRBV6-1
CDR3aa: CASSGGVWDEQFF; CDR3nt: TGTGCCAGCAGCGGGGGAGTCTGGGATGAGCAGTTCTTC; d_gene: NA; abundance: NA; j_gene: TRBJ2-1; v_gene: TRBV6-5
CDR3aa: CASSEEKGLAGGSYNEQFF; CDR3nt: TGTGCCAGCAGTGAAGAGAAGGGGCTAGCGGGGGGCTCCTACAATGAGCAGTTCTTC; d_gene: TRBD2; abundance: NA; j_gene: TRBJ2-1; v_gene: TRBV2
CDR3aa: CASSPTLPSDTQYF; CDR3nt: TGTGCCAGCAGCCCGACCCTCCCGTCAGATACGCAGTATTTT; d_gene: NA; abundance: few; j_gene: TRBJ2-3; v_gene: TRBV5-6
CDR3aa: CASSYSAGAVTDTQYF; CDR3nt: TGTGCCAGCAGTTACTCTGCGGGGGCCGTCACAGATACGCAGTATTTT; d_gene: NA; abundance: NA; j_gene: TRBJ2-3; v_gene: TRBV6-6
CDR3aa: CASSQAQHSPGPYEQYF; CDR3nt: TGTGCCAGCAGCCAAGCCCAACACAGCCCAGGTCCTTACGAGCAGTACTTC; d_gene: NA; abundance: once; j_gene: TRBJ2-7; v_gene: TRBV14
CDR3aa: CASSLAGKTEAFF; CDR3nt: TGCGCCAGCAGCTTGGCGGGTAAGACTGAAGCTTTCTTT; d_gene: NA; abundance: NA; j_gene: TRBJ1-1; v_gene: TRBV5-1
CDR3aa: CATSRDVVVQGNNEQFF; CDR3nt: TGTGCCACCAGCAGAGATGTGGTAGTACAGGGGAACAATGAGCAGTTCTTC; d_gene: TRBD1; abundance: NA; j_gene: TRBJ2-1; v_gene: TRBV15
CDR3aa: CASSRGERGEAFF; CDR3nt: TGCGCCAGCAGCCGTGGAGAAAGAGGGGAAGCTTTCTTT; d_gene: NA; abundance: NA; j_gene: TRBJ1-1; v_gene: TRBV5-1
CDR3aa: CASSASGRETQYF; CDR3nt: TGTGCCAGCAGCGCATCGGGGAGGGAGACCCAGTACTTC; d_gene: NA; abundance: NA; j_gene: TRBJ2-5; v_gene: TRBV7-9
CDR3aa: CASSNRGSRTDTQYF; CDR3nt: TGTGCCAGCAGCAACCGGGGGTCTCGCACAGATACGCAGTATTTT; d_gene: NA; abundance: NA; j_gene: TRBJ2-3; v_gene: TRBV9
CDR3aa: CASSQDLRGVSYNEQFF; CDR3nt: TGTGCCAGCAGCCAAGATCTCCGGGGGGTCTCCTACAATGAGCAGTTCTTC; d_gene: TRBD2; abundance: NA; j_gene: TRBJ2-1; v_gene: TRBV4-2
CDR3aa: CASSEGSPLHF; CDR3nt: TGTGCCAGCAGTGAAGGTTCACCCCTCCACTTT; d_gene: NA; abundance: NA; j_gene: TRBJ1-6; v_gene: TRBV6-5
CDR3aa: CASSLGPVVQSNQPQHF; CDR3nt: TGCGCCAGCAGCTTGGGACCGGTAGTGCAGTCCAATCAGCCCCAGCATTTT; d_gene: NA; abundance: NA; j_gene: TRBJ1-5; v_gene: TRBV5-1
CDR3aa: CTSSQDRDSNEQYF; CDR3nt: TGCACCAGCAGCCAAGATAGGGACAGCAACGAGCAGTACTTC; d_gene: NA; abundance: NA; j_gene: TRBJ2-7; v_gene: TRBV1
CDR3aa: CASSGSGQGDYNEQFF; CDR3nt: TGTGCCAGCAGTGGATCCGGACAGGGGGACTACAATGAGCAGTTCTTC; d_gene: TRBD1; abundance: NA; j_gene: TRBJ2-1; v_gene: TRBV25-1
CDR3aa: CASSYSIGAPYEQYF; CDR3nt: TGTGCCAGCAGTTACTCGATAGGGGCCCCCTACGAGCAGTACTTC; d_gene: NA; abundance: NA; j_gene: TRBJ2-7; v_gene: TRBV6-6
CDR3aa: CASRYTGAPGEQYF; CDR3nt: TGTGCCAGCAGGTATACAGGGGCCCCGGGCGAGCAGTACTTC; d_gene: TRBD1; abundance: NA; j_gene: TRBJ2-7; v_gene: TRBV5-6
CDR3aa: CASSYGWASTDTQYF; CDR3nt: TGTGCCAGCAGTTATGGGTGGGCTAGCACAGACACGCAGTATTTT; d_gene: NA; abundance: once; j_gene: TRBJ2-3; v_gene: TRBV6-6
CDR3aa: CASSGWGTRDYEQYF; CDR3nt: TGTGCCAGCAGTGGCTGGGGGACAAGAGATTACGAGCAGTACTTC; d_gene: NA; abundance: NA; j_gene: TRBJ2-7; v_gene: TRBV25-1
CDR3aa: CASSLGWRPEQFF; CDR3nt: TGTGCCAGCAGCTTAGGGTGGCGACCGGAGCAGTTCTTC; d_gene: NA; abundance: NA; j_gene: TRBJ2-1; v_gene: TRBV7-9
CDR3aa: CASSYSIGAPYEQYF; CDR3nt: TGTGCCAGCAGTTACTCGATAGGGGCCCCCTACGAGCAGTACTTC; d_gene: NA; abundance: few; j_gene: TRBJ2-7; v_gene: TRBV6-5
CDR3aa: CASRWGLTGDYEAFF; CDR3nt: TGTGCCAGCAGGTGGGGTCTGACAGGTGATTATGAAGCTTTCTTT; d_gene: NA; abundance: NA; j_gene: TRBJ1-1; v_gene: TRBV6-5
CDR3aa: CASSLFGEGEQYF; CDR3nt: NA; d_gene: NA; abundance: NA; j_gene: TRBJ2-7; v_gene: TRBV7-1
CDR3aa: CASTFKVGETQYF; CDR3nt: TGTGCCAGCACTTTCAAGGTGGGGGAGACCCAGTACTTC; d_gene: NA; abundance: once; j_gene: TRBJ2-5; v_gene: TRBV25-1
CDR3aa: CATSRDRSGARSIQETQYF; CDR3nt: TGTGCCACCAGCAGAGATCGGTCAGGGGCCCGTTCCATCCAAGAGACCCAGTACTTC; d_gene: NA; abundance: NA; j_gene: TRBJ2-5; v_gene: TRBV15